A single sample is the source of the 21 T cell receptor beta chains below, sequenced in a study of cytomegalovirus exposure and HLA in healthy donors. Generated by immunoSEQ multiplex PCR, the TCRdb table keeps only in-frame clones and is missing some. The sample contains about 110,000 clones, 90% to 96% of which appear only once. The sample consisted of PBMCs. The receptors stem from a woman between 18 and 29 years old in good health and CMV-seronegative.

The chain combines TRBV6-6 with TRBJ1-1; no firm D call. V was cut by 6 bases and J by 3 bases, with 8 bases left in between. The CDR3 spans 12 residues. Germline lookup yields CDR1 MNHNY and CDR2 SVGAGI (reference sequence). The CDR3 nucleotides are TGTGCCAGCAGGGAGGCGTACACTGAAGCTTTCTTT. Its protein product is CASREAYTEAFF.

This clone was recorded once. V usage is TRBV28 and J usage is TRBJ2-1; possibly TRBD1 for D (5 bases). The germline gives CDR1 MDHEN, CDR2 SYDVKM. V dropped 6 bases and J dropped 12 bases, with 15 bases sitting between them. This CDR3 spans 12 amino acids. CDR3 amino acids: CASSQKGIGQFF. CDR3 DNA: TGTGCCAGCAGCCAAAAGGGGATCGGGCAGTTCTTC.

The chain couples TRBV4-1 to TRBJ2-7; possibly TRBD1 for D (5 bases). Germline CDR1 and CDR2: MGHRA and YSYEKL. V dropped 3 bases and J dropped 3 bases, with 9 bases sitting between them. The CDR3 has 13 residues. CDR3 DNA: TGCGCCAGCAGCCAGGCGACAGACTACGAGCAGTACTTC. This codes for CASSQATDYEQYF.

The chain links TRBV7-9 to TRBJ2-7, with 14 positions matching TRBD2. The V and J ends lost 4 bases and 5 bases, in that order; junction bases with no gene match: 4. Germline-derived CDR1 and CDR2 are SEHNR and FQNEAQ (reference sequence). CDR3 size: 15 residues. The CDR3 bases are TGTGCCAGCAGCTCTAAGACTAGCGGGGGGGACGAGCAGTACTTC. Translation gives CASSSKTSGGDEQYF. Looking up the rest from reference TRBV7-9 and TRBJ2-7 gives the full variable domain: DTGVSQNPRHKITKRGQNVTFRCDPISEHNRLYWYRQTLGQGPEFLTYFQNEAQLEKSRLLSDRFSAERPKGSFSTLEIQRTEQGDSAMYLCASSSKTSGGDEQYFGPGTRLTVT.

The chain uses TRBV6-1 and TRBJ1-2, with TRBD1 identical over 9 bases. The CDR3 sequence is 13 residues long. Germline V gives CDR1 MNHNS, CDR2 SASEGT. The V segment lost 7 bases and the J segment 8 bases; nucleotides outside the gene matches: 8. This chain's CDR3 is CASIRGQGDGYTF. CDR3 in DNA: TGTGCCAGCATAAGGGGACAGGGAGACGGCTACACCTTC.

Worth noting for this clone: Other DNA sequences from this sample encode an identical CDR3 as well. The chain employs TRBV27 and TRBJ2-1, with TRBD1 matching over 7 bases. Trimming at V came to 3 bases and at J to 1 base, leaving 3 bases not matched to a gene. Germline V gives CDR1 MNHEY, CDR2 SMNVEV (reference sequence). The CDR3 runs to 15 residues. The CDR3 protein is CASSLDRSSYNEQFF. CDR3 in DNA: TGTGCCAGCAGTTTGGACAGGTCGTCCTACAATGAGCAGTTCTTC.

This chain joins TRBV28 and TRBJ1-1, with TRBD1 matching 8 bases. J was trimmed by 6 bases and V by 10 bases; bases with no gene match: 10. This CDR3 is built from 13 residues. Germline assignment: CDR1 MDHEN and CDR2 SYDVKM. The CDR3 spells CATQRTGWAEAFF. The CDR3, as DNA: TGTGCCACCCAACGGACAGGGTGGGCTGAAGCTTTCTTT.

The genes are TRBV9 and TRBJ2-2; 7 bases match TRBD1. Germline CDR1 reads SGDLS; CDR2 reads YYNGEE. This CDR3 spans 16 amino acids. V lost 4 bases, J lost 0 bases, and 6 bases stayed unmatched. This CDR3 is CASSQSGQTNTGELFF. The DNA of the CDR3 is TGTGCCAGCAGCCAATCGGGACAGACGAACACCGGGGAGCTGTTTTTT. Using reference TRBV9 and TRBJ2-2 for the parts outside the CDR3, the full variable domain is DSGVTQTPKHLITATGQRVTLRCSPRSGDLSVYWYQQSLDQGLQFLIQYYNGEERAKGNILERFSAQQFPDLHSELNLSSLELGDSALYFCASSQSGQTNTGELFFGEGSRLTVL.

The chain combines TRBV7-2 with TRBJ2-7, with 8 positions matching TRBD1. The germline V gene has CDR1 SGHTA and CDR2 FQGNSA. V lost 5 bases, J lost 3 bases, and 3 bases stayed unmatched. The CDR3 covers 13 residues. The DNA for the CDR3 is TGTGCCAGCAGCCACGGACAGGGCTACGAGCAGTACTTC. Translation: CASSHGQGYEQYF.

The gene calls are TRBV7-9 and TRBJ1-1; a weak D match, TRBD1 (5 bases). Germline V CDR1 and CDR2: SEHNR, FQNEAQ (reference sequence). V was shortened by 3 bases and J by 1 base, with 12 bases between the two germline ends. The CDR3 loop spans 15 amino acids. CDR3: CASSFQLGGNTEAFF. The CDR3 DNA reads TGTGCCAGCAGCTTTCAATTGGGGGGGAACACTGAAGCTTTCTTT. Looking up the rest from reference TRBV7-9 and TRBJ1-1 gives the full variable domain: DTGVSQNPRHKITKRGQNVTFRCDPISEHNRLYWYRQTLGQGPEFLTYFQNEAQLEKSRLLSDRFSAERPKGSFSTLEIQRTEQGDSAMYLCASSFQLGGNTEAFFGQGTRLTVV.

CDR3 in DNA: TGTGCCAGCAGCCCCGCCACCAGGGGACTAGCGGGGGGAAATGAGCAGTTCTTC. Translated: CASSPATRGLAGGNEQFF. The chain links TRBV7-3 to TRBJ2-1; 15 nucleotides agree with TRBD2. V shed 5 bases, J shed 7 bases, and the junction held 12 bases outside the gene matches. This CDR3 contains 18 residues. Germline V gene lookup returns CDR1 SGHTA and CDR2 FQGTGA.

This clone was seen a single time. The chain is built from TRBV4-1 and TRBJ1-4, with a weak D call TRBD1 (6 bases). CDR3 length: 17 amino acids. Trimming cost V 0 bases and J 8 bases, with 19 bases left between them. CDR1 is MGHRA and CDR2 is YSYEKL in the germline V gene. In DNA, the CDR3 is TGCGCCAGCAGCCAAGAGGGGGCAGGGGAGTTTCGGGAAAAACTGTTTTTT. This sequence encodes CASSQEGAGEFREKLFF.

This clone was detected only once. This chain uses TRBV30 with TRBJ1-6, with TRBD1 matching 8 bases. The CDR3 runs to 15 residues. The trim removed 3 bases at V and 5 bases at J, leaving 6 bases unmatched. Germline lookup yields CDR1 GTSNPN and CDR2 SVGIG (reference sequence). CDR3 coding DNA: TGTGCCTGGAGGGACCGGACAGGGCATAATTCACCCCTCCACTTT. Its protein is CAWRDRTGHNSPLHF.

The sample holds one count of this clone. The chain has TRBV27 and TRBJ2-7; 7 bases line up with TRBD1. CDR1 and CDR2 from the germline V gene are MNHEY and SMNVEV (reference sequence). V trimming: 0 bases; J trimming: 0 bases; junction bases outside the gene matches: 5. CDR3 length: 16 residues. The CDR3 DNA follows: TGTGCCAGCAGTTTATCTTGGGACAGTGCCTCCTACGAGCAGTACTTC. Translated, it gives CASSLSWDSASYEQYF.

The genes are TRBV28 and TRBJ2-5; weak D call: TRBD2 (6 bases). Trimming took off 3 bases at V and 9 bases at J, with 11 bases between the two ends. CDR1 and CDR2 (germline): MDHEN, SYDVKM. CDR3 length equals 12 residues. The CDR3: CASSLSGEAQYF. CDR3 DNA: TGTGCCAGCAGTTTGTCGGGGGAAGCCCAGTACTTC.

This rearrangement joins TRBV15 to TRBJ1-5; D might be TRBD1 (5 bases). CDR1 LNHNV and CDR2 YYDKDF come from the germline V gene (reference sequence). The CDR3 runs to 14 residues. V was cut by 0 bases and J by 4 bases, with 7 bases left in between. In DNA, the CDR3 is TGTGCCACCAGCAGAGATAAGGGGAATCAGCCCCAGCATTTT. Protein sequence: CATSRDKGNQPQHF.

This sequence joins TRBV5-7 and TRBJ1-5, with D maybe TRBD1 (6 bases). Being an ORF, TRBV5-7 has a function that is uncertain. Deletions cut 3 bases from V and 0 bases from J, with 13 bases between. The CDR3 is 16 residues long. CDR3 residues: CASSSRTVYSNQPQHF. In nucleotides, the CDR3 is TGTGCCAGCAGCTCCCGGACAGTTTATAGCAATCAGCCCCAGCATTTT.

This chain connects TRBV2 to TRBJ2-2; possibly TRBD1 for D (5 bases). The CDR3 is 15 amino acids. Trimming removed 8 bases from V and 3 bases from J, with 16 bases in between. Germline loops: CDR1 SNHLY, CDR2 FYNNEI. The CDR3 nucleotides are TGTGCCAGCCTTAAGACAGAGAGTGACACCGGGGAGCTGTTTTTT. The encoded protein is CASLKTESDTGELFF.

This chain links TRBV2 with TRBJ2-5, with D possibly being TRBD2 (6 bases). The CDR3 is 14 residues long. Germline V lookup: CDR1 SNHLY, CDR2 FYNNEI. V was pared by 0 bases and J by 3 bases, with 8 bases between. The CDR3 sequence is CASSEARGKETQYF. DNA of the CDR3: TGTGCCAGCAGTGAAGCGCGCGGGAAAGAGACCCAGTACTTC.

The chain couples TRBV5-6 to TRBJ1-2; no clear D gene. The CDR3 is 16 residues long. Trimming removed 1 base at V and 4 bases at J, with 17 bases between. Germline loops: CDR1 SGHDT, CDR2 YYEEEE. CDR3 in amino acids: CASSLLIVQLLYGYTF. For the CDR3, the DNA is TGTGCCAGCAGCTTGCTTATCGTACAGCTCCTCTATGGCTACACCTTC.

The V gene is TRBV7-3, the J gene TRBJ2-3, with D perhaps TRBD2 (5 bases). The germline V gene encodes CDR1 SGHTA and CDR2 FQGTGA. The germline V and J ends were trimmed by 2 bases and 0 bases, with 15 bases remaining between them. This CDR3 has 17 residues. CDR3 DNA: TGTGCCAGCAGCTTAGCGGGCTCCTCAGGAAGCACAGATACGCAGTATTTT. Translation gives CASSLAGSSGSTDTQYF.